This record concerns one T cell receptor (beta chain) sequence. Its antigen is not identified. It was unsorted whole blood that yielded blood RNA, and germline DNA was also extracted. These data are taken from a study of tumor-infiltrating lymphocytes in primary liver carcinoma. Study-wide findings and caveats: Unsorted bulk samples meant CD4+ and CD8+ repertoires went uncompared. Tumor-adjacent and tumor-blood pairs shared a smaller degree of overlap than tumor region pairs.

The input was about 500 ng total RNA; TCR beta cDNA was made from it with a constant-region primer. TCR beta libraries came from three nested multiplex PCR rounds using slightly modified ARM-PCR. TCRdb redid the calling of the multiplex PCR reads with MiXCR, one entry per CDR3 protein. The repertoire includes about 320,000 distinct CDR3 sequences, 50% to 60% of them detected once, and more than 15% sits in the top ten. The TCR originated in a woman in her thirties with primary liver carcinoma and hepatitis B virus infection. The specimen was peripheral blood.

For the CDR3, the DNA is TGTGCCAGCAGTCCAGGACTAGCGTTAACCGGGGAGCTGTTTTTT. Translating gives CASSPGLALTGELFF. The V and J genes are TRBV28 and TRBJ2-2; 9 bases map to TRBD2. Germline loops: CDR1 MDHEN, CDR2 SYDVKM. This CDR3 is built from 15 residues. The ends lost 5 bases at V and 5 bases at J; junction bases unmatched: 6.